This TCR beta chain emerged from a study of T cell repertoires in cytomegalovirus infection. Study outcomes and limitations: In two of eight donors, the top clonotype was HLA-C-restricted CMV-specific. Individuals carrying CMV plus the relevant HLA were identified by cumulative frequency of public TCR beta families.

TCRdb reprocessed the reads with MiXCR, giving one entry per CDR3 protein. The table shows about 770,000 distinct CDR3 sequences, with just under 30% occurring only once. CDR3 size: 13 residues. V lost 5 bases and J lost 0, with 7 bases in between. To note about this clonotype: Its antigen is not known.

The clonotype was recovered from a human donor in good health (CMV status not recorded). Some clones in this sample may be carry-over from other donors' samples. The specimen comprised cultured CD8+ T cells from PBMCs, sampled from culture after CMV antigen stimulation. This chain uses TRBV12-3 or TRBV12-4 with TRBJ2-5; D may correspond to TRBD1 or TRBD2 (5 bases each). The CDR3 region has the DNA TGTGCCAGCAGTCCGGGACACCAAGAGACCCAGTACTTC. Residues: CASSPGHQETQYF.